The 22 T cell receptor beta chains presented below share a single source sample, sequenced in a study of blood T cells in healthy people across ages. Then a second PCR, running roughly 7 to 11 cycles, was carried out with a sample-barcoded 5' primer and a J-beta primer mix. Each CDR3 protein gets one entry after TCRdb re-called the 5' RACE reads with MiXCR. This sample has 650,000 or so distinct CDR3 sequences; 45% to 60% occur once, and the top ten carry approximately 12%. Sequenced: blood. These receptors originate from a woman of 80 years or more in good health.

This clonotype showed up just once. V usage is TRBV10-3 and J usage is TRBJ1-2, with TRBD1 as a possible D gene (5 bases). Germline CDR1 and CDR2: ENHRY and SYGVKD. The CDR3 length is 11 residues. Trimming took off 0 bases at V and 10 bases at J, with 6 bases between the two ends. The CDR3 nucleotides are TGTGCCATCAGTGAGTCTGGGACCTACACCTTC. It encodes CAISESGTYTF.

The chain couples TRBV10-3 to TRBJ2-5; D is ambiguous. Deletions cut 2 bases from V and 1 base from J, with 11 bases between. The CDR3 contains 15 residues. Germline assignment: CDR1 ENHRY and CDR2 SYGVKD. Here the CDR3 DNA reads TGTGCCATCAGTGAGGGAAGACGGACCCAAGAGACCCAGTACTTC. It translates to CAISEGRRTQETQYF.

This chain joins TRBV21-1 and TRBJ1-3. TRBV21-1 is described as a pseudogene. The CDR3 has 17 amino acids. The CDR3 DNA is TGTGCCAGCAGCAAGGGCAGGGCCTGCTTCGGTGGAAACACCATATATTTT. It codes for CASSKGRACFGGNTIYF.

Here the CDR3 reads CASSAWTSGGRDTQYF. DNA for the CDR3: TGCGCCAGCAGCGCCTGGACTAGCGGGGGGAGGGATACGCAGTATTTT. The rearrangement links TRBV5-1 to TRBJ2-3, with 14 nucleotides matching TRBD2. CDR3 size: 16 residues. Germline V gene data show CDR1 as SGHRS and CDR2 as YFSETQ. J lost 6 bases, V lost 4 bases, and 7 bases had no gene match.

A few counts support this clonotype. The rearrangement uses TRBV10-3 and TRBJ2-3; D is uncertain. The V and J ends lost 6 bases and 0 bases respectively, with 13 bases between them. The CDR3 totals 15 residues. In germline, CDR1 is ENHRY, CDR2 SYGVKD. CDR3 residues: CAIRGMGTSTDTQYF. The CDR3 DNA reads TGTGCCATCAGGGGCATGGGAACCAGCACAGATACGCAGTATTTT.

This clonotype was detected a few times. The rearrangement uses TRBV5-1 and TRBJ2-5; D may be TRBD2 (6 bases). CDR1 and CDR2 (germline): SGHRS, YFSETQ. The CDR3 sequence is 15 residues long. V gave up 2 bases and J gave up 1 base, with 12 bases separating them. CDR3 sequence: CASSFRRGPQETQYF. The CDR3 DNA reads TGCGCCAGCAGCTTTAGGCGGGGACCCCAAGAGACCCAGTACTTC. Together with reference TRBV5-1 and TRBJ2-5, the CDR3 gives the full variable domain: KAGVTQTPRYLIKTRGQQVTLSCSPISGHRSVSWYQQTPGQGLQFLFEYFSETQRNKGNFPGRFSGRQFSNSRSEMNVSTLELGDSALYLCASSFRRGPQETQYFGPGTRLLVL.

This clonotype appeared a few times. The chain carries TRBV7-2 and TRBJ1-2; the match to TRBD1 covers 8 bases. Germline V gene sequence: CDR1 SGHTA, CDR2 FQGNSA. The CDR3 has 16 residues. V was clipped by 4 bases and J by 7 bases; unmatched bases: 14. Here the CDR3 reads CASSSRPGQEERGYTF. In DNA, the CDR3 is TGTGCCAGCAGCTCAAGACCGGGACAGGAGGAACGTGGCTACACCTTC.

Worth noting for this clonotype: It may be a read error: a sequence one base away is much more abundant. The chain employs TRBV5-1 and TRBJ1-4, with D possibly being TRBD1 (6 bases). Germline V gene data show CDR1 as SGHRS and CDR2 as YFSETQ. This CDR3 is built from 15 residues. CDR3 sequence reads: CVSSRSGQSNEKLFF. CDR3 sequence (DNA): TGCGTCAGCAGCCGGAGTGGACAGAGTAATGAAAAACTGTTTTTT.

This clonotype was seen ten or more times. The chain combines TRBV3-1 with TRBJ2-1; 8 bases fit TRBD2. The CDR3 length is 14 residues. The germline gives CDR1 LGHDT, CDR2 YNNKEL (reference sequence). J lost 7 bases, V lost 3 bases, and 5 bases had no gene match. CDR3 protein: CASSQAGGGNEQFF. The CDR3 DNA follows: TGTGCCAGCAGCCAGGCGGGAGGTGGGAATGAGCAGTTCTTC.

The chain carries TRBV20-1 and TRBJ2-7; TRBD1 might be the D (6 bases). CDR3 length equals 14 residues. Germline CDR1 and CDR2: DFQATT and SNEGSKA (reference sequence). The ends were cut back, 2 bases at V and 3 bases at J, with 14 bases in the middle. The CDR3 region is CSARRGSGNYEQYF. CDR3 nucleotides: TGCAGTGCTAGAAGGGGGAGCGGCAACTACGAGCAGTACTTC.

The chain links TRBV5-1 to TRBJ2-1; TRBD2 aligns across 11 bases. With 4 bases clipped from V and 6 bases from J, the junction kept 12 bases outside the gene matches. Germline values: CDR1 SGHRS, CDR2 YFSETQ. CDR3 length: 17 residues. The CDR3 is CASSPSPLAGGRNEQFF. CDR3 bases: TGCGCCAGCAGCCCAAGTCCTTTAGCGGGGGGGCGCAATGAGCAGTTCTTC.

This clonotype was seen at least ten times. This chain connects TRBV24-1 to TRBJ1-5; D gene unclear. From germline, CDR1 is KGHDR and CDR2 SFDVKD. The CDR3 totals 12 residues. V shed 6 bases and J shed 6 bases, with 8 bases lying between them. CDR3: CATSLAFQPQHF. CDR3 DNA sequence: TGTGCCACCAGTCTCGCCTTTCAGCCCCAGCATTTT.

There are many counts of this clonotype. The chain has TRBV29-1 and TRBJ2-3; 9 bases are a match to TRBD2. The CDR3 spans 13 residues. Germline V gives CDR1 SQVTM, CDR2 ANQGSEA. The V gene end was trimmed by 6 bases and the J gene end by 5 bases; junction bases not matched to a gene: 6. The DNA for the CDR3 is TGCAGCGTGGCGGGGGGGCAGGGAGATACGCAGTATTTT. It is translated as CSVAGGQGDTQYF.

This sequence joins TRBV14 and TRBJ2-1; D possibly uses TRBD1 or TRBD2 (5 bases each). CDR3 size: 17 residues. The germline CDR1 and CDR2 sequences are SGHDN and FVKESK. The V gene lost 10 bases and the J gene lost 4 bases, with 26 bases spanning the gap. CDR3 loop: CATSRDPAKVGYNEQFF. CDR3 coding DNA: TGTGCCACCTCGAGGGACCCGGCAAAAGTAGGGTACAATGAGCAGTTCTTC. Variable domain in full (rest from reference TRBV14 and TRBJ2-1): EAGVTQFPSHSVIEKGQTVTLRCDPISGHDNLYWYRRVMGKEIKFLLHFVKESKQDESGMPNNRFLAERTGGTYSTLKVQPAELEDSGVYFCATSRDPAKVGYNEQFFGPGTRLTVL.

This chain connects TRBV14 to TRBJ2-7; D remains ambiguous. Germline V lookup: CDR1 SGHDN, CDR2 FVKESK. The CDR3 has 15 amino acids. The V gene lost 0 bases and the J gene lost 2 bases, with 11 bases spanning the gap. The CDR3 loop is CASSQDEAIPYEQYF. In nucleotides, the CDR3 is TGTGCCAGCAGCCAAGACGAGGCTATTCCCTACGAGCAGTACTTC.

This clonotype occurred once. The chain recombines TRBV4-3 with TRBJ2-3, with TRBD1 matching over 9 bases. Germline assignment: CDR1 LGHNA and CDR2 YSLEER. This CDR3 has 17 amino acids. The V gene end was trimmed by 1 base and the J gene end by 6 bases; junction bases not matched to a gene: 11. As DNA, the CDR3 is TGCGCCAGCAGCCAAGCGGGAGCGGACAGGGGTGCGGATACGCAGTATTTT. This translates into CASSQAGADRGADTQYF.

This chain connects TRBV25-1 to TRBJ2-3; perhaps TRBD2 as D (5 bases). Germline V gene lookup returns CDR1 MGHDK and CDR2 SYGVNS. This CDR3 contains 15 residues. V lost 7 bases and J lost 4, with 18 bases in between. As DNA, the CDR3 is TGTGCCAGCACCCCTCACCTAGCTGAAGCAGATACGCAGTATTTT. Translation gives CASTPHLAEADTQYF.

This clonotype has at least ten counts. The chain has TRBV27 and TRBJ2-7; the D gene is possibly TRBD1 (6 bases). V lost 3 bases and J lost 2, with 8 bases in between. The CDR3 length is 13 residues. Germline CDR1 MNHEY, CDR2 SMNVEV (reference sequence). CDR3 protein: CASSFTGTYEQYF. The CDR3 DNA reads as TGTGCCAGCAGTTTCACAGGGACCTACGAGCAGTACTTC.

The rearrangement links TRBV27 to TRBJ1-1; D is possibly TRBD1 (6 bases). CDR3 size: 16 residues. The V and J ends lost 5 bases and 0 bases respectively, with 16 bases between them. CDR1 MNHEY and CDR2 SMNVEV come from the germline V gene (reference sequence). Here the CDR3 reads CASSPGPGQLNTEAFF. CDR3 nucleotide sequence: TGTGCCAGCAGTCCTGGGCCGGGACAACTGAACACTGAAGCTTTCTTT.

This clonotype has at least ten counts. This chain uses TRBV20-1 with TRBJ2-3; maybe TRBD2 (5 bases). Germline V gene lookup returns CDR1 DFQATT and CDR2 SNEGSKA (reference sequence). V was cut by 0 bases and J by 5 bases, with 9 bases left in between. The CDR3 sequence is 13 residues long. CDR3 in DNA: TGCAGTGCTAGAGAGCCCGGGGTAGATACGCAGTATTTT. This encodes CSAREPGVDTQYF.

The chain is built from TRBV12-3 or TRBV12-4 and TRBJ2-7, with 9 bases lining up with TRBD1. Germline trimming cut 6 bases from V and 5 bases from J; bases unmatched to any gene: 14. This CDR3 is 16 amino acids long. The CDR3: CASSQLNRDRVHEQYF. Written as DNA, the CDR3 is TGTGCCAGCAGCCAATTGAACCGGGACAGGGTCCACGAGCAGTACTTC.

This clonotype came up a few times. The gene calls are TRBV2 and TRBJ2-2, with D perhaps matching TRBD2 (5 bases). The germline gives CDR1 SNHLY, CDR2 FYNNEI. Trimming shortened V by 3 bases and J by 8 bases, and 10 bases separated the two germline ends. The CDR3 loop spans 13 amino acids. CDR3 residues: CASSDNGLGELFF. In nucleotides, the CDR3 is TGTGCCAGCAGTGATAACGGACTTGGGGAGCTGTTTTTT.